What follows are 2 T cell receptor beta chains derived from one specimen sequenced in a study of T cell responses to AZD1222 COVID-19 vaccine. The method was immunoSEQ multiplex PCR; TCRdb's version includes in-frame clones alone and lacks a portion of them. Among 75,000 to 100,000 clones, approximately 90% were seen once, and the ten largest hold just under 7.5%. The input for sequencing was peripheral blood, taken on day 0 of AZD1222 vaccination. These receptors originate from an adult in good health.

The gene calls are TRBV19 and TRBJ1-1, with a weak D call TRBD1 (5 bases). Germline V gene sequence: CDR1 LNHDA, CDR2 SQIVND (reference sequence). Trimming stripped 8 bases from V and 3 bases from J, with 13 bases between. The CDR3 is 13 amino acids. CDR3 sequence (DNA): TGTGCCAGTTCCAGGGTCCTGGACACTGAAGCTTTCTTT. This codes for CASSRVLDTEAFF.

This chain links TRBV4-1 with TRBJ1-3; no reliable D call. The CDR3 runs 16 residues. Trimming cost V 0 bases and J 0 bases, with 9 bases left between them. Germline CDR1 reads MGHRA; CDR2 reads YSYEKL. The CDR3 reads CASSQDGGPSGNTIYF. CDR3 DNA: TGCGCCAGCAGCCAAGATGGCGGGCCCTCTGGAAACACCATATATTTT.